Below are 24 T cell receptor beta chains sequenced from a single sample in a study of cytomegalovirus exposure and HLA in healthy donors. The PCR made use of 60 Vbeta and 13 Jbeta primers. Profiling relied on immunoSEQ multiplex PCR, and the TCRdb table lists in-frame clones only, not all of them. The repertoire holds over 75,000 clones, with around 85% as singletons. Material: PBMCs. The receptors were sampled from a woman aged 45-60 years in good health and CMV-seronegative.

The chain carries TRBV5-8 and TRBJ2-2; no clear D. V was shortened by 0 bases and J by 4 bases, with 16 bases between the two germline ends. Per the germline V gene, CDR1 is SGHTS and CDR2 is YDEGEE. This CDR3 has 17 amino acids. The CDR3 is CASSLALFLGVTGELFF. CDR3 sequence (DNA): TGTGCCAGCAGCTTGGCTTTGTTTCTGGGCGTCACCGGGGAGCTGTTTTTT.

The chain joins TRBV5-6 to TRBJ1-5, with 10 bases identical to TRBD1. The junction had 5 bases not matched to a gene; V was cut back by 5 bases and J by 3 bases. From germline, CDR1 is SGHDT and CDR2 YYEEEE. This CDR3 is built from 15 residues. CDR3 in DNA: TGTGCCAGCAGTCCCGGGACAGGGGACAATCAGCCCCAGCATTTT. Protein sequence: CASSPGTGDNQPQHF.

The sample holds one count of this clone. This rearrangement joins TRBV6-6 to TRBJ1-1; 9 nucleotides match TRBD1. V lost 2 bases, J lost 5 bases, and 3 bases stayed unmatched. Germline V gene data show CDR1 as MNHNY and CDR2 as SVGAGI (reference sequence). The CDR3 is 14 amino acids. The CDR3 nucleotides read TGTGCCAGCAGTTACCCCGACAGGGGGACTGAAGCTTTCTTT. The encoded protein is CASSYPDRGTEAFF.

The CDR3 sequence: CASSHFLQGSSYEQYF. In DNA, the CDR3 is TGCGCCAGCAGCCACTTTCTCCAGGGGAGCTCCTACGAGCAGTACTTC. The chain joins TRBV4-1 to TRBJ2-7; possibly TRBD1 for D (6 bases). V was pared by 3 bases and J by 0 bases, with 15 bases between. The germline gives CDR1 MGHRA, CDR2 YSYEKL. The CDR3 is made up of 16 amino acids.

This clone was picked up one time. V gene TRBV28 combines with J gene TRBJ1-1, with 7 bases fitting TRBD1. Germline CDR1 and CDR2: MDHEN and SYDVKM. V trimming: 5 bases; J trimming: 0 bases; junction bases outside the gene matches: 15. The CDR3 runs to 18 residues. CDR3 loop: CASSPVTIRQGMNTEAFF. The CDR3 nucleotides are TGTGCCAGCAGTCCAGTAACGATTAGACAGGGAATGAACACTGAAGCTTTCTTT.

The chain is built from TRBV19 and TRBJ1-5; D is uncertain. The germline gives CDR1 LNHDA, CDR2 SQIVND (reference sequence). This CDR3 is 13 amino acids long. V lost 0 bases and J 3 bases, leaving 3 bases between the germline ends. This CDR3 reads CASSIDINQPQHF. The CDR3, as DNA: TGTGCCAGTAGTATAGATATCAATCAGCCCCAGCATTTT.

The chain recombines TRBV5-1 with TRBJ1-1; D is perhaps TRBD1 (6 bases). Trimming shortened V by 2 bases and J by 3 bases, and 11 bases separated the two germline ends. The length of the CDR3 is 14 residues. Germline V gives CDR1 SGHRS, CDR2 YFSETQ. CDR3 DNA sequence: TGCGCCAGCAGCTTCCAGGGGCCGGACACTGAAGCTTTCTTT. Translating gives CASSFQGPDTEAFF.

The CDR3: CASSDSFGANVLTF. CDR3 DNA: TGTGCCAGCAGCGACTCCTTTGGGGCCAACGTCCTGACTTTC. The chain links TRBV11-2 to TRBJ2-6, with D unresolved. This CDR3 has 14 amino acids. V shed 5 bases and J shed 3 bases, with 8 bases lying between them. Per germline, CDR1 SGHAT and CDR2 FQNNGV.

This clone was detected once. The V gene is TRBV5-1, the J gene TRBJ1-2; no reliable D call. The V gene lost 0 bases and the J gene lost 2 bases, with 8 bases spanning the gap. Germline CDR1 reads SGHRS; CDR2 reads YFSETQ. The CDR3 is made up of 14 amino acids. DNA for the CDR3: TGCGCCAGCAGCTTGGTGGCAGGAAACTATGGCTACACCTTC. This codes for CASSLVAGNYGYTF.

The chain combines TRBV6-1 with TRBJ2-5, with unresolved D. Germline V gene lookup returns CDR1 MNHNS and CDR2 SASEGT. The CDR3 is 13 amino acids. Trimming removed 6 bases at V and 0 bases at J, with 8 bases between. CDR3 residues: CASSGHNQETQYF. The CDR3 DNA reads as TGTGCCAGCAGCGGTCATAACCAAGAGACCCAGTACTTC.

Remarks on this clone: Without the conserved terminal phenylalanine or tryptophan, this CDR3 likely stems from a read error. CDR3 nucleotide sequence: TGCAGCGTTGTACTGGACAGTGGGATCTCTGGAAACACCATATATGTT. This translates into CSVVLDSGISGNTIYV. This chain joins TRBV29-1 and TRBJ2-2; D is possibly TRBD1 (6 bases). The better agreement between TRBJ1-3 and the DNA end casts doubt on the J call. Germline values: CDR1 SQVTM, CDR2 ANQGSEA. This CDR3 has 16 residues.

CDR3 amino acids: CASLLHTDTEAFF. In DNA form, the CDR3 reads TGTGCCAGCCTTCTCCATACAGACACTGAAGCTTTCTTT. V gene TRBV28 combines with J gene TRBJ1-1; D not certain. Trimming stripped 8 bases from V and 3 bases from J, with 13 bases between. Germline values: CDR1 MDHEN, CDR2 SYDVKM. The CDR3 extends over 13 amino acids.

DNA for the CDR3: TGTGCCAGCACCTTAGGACAGCTTAACTATGGCTACACCTTC. Translated: CASTLGQLNYGYTF. The rearrangement uses TRBV9 and TRBJ1-2; D might be TRBD1 (6 bases). V gave up 6 bases and J gave up 1 base, with 13 bases separating them. This CDR3 is 14 amino acids long. Germline V lookup: CDR1 SGDLS, CDR2 YYNGEE.

There are a few counts of this clone. J is TRBJ1-2 and V is TRBV6-1; 7 bases match TRBD1. The CDR3 has 14 amino acids. The V segment lost 2 bases and the J segment 3 bases; nucleotides outside the gene matches: 3. Germline-derived CDR1 and CDR2 are MNHNS and SASEGT. As DNA, the CDR3 is TGTGCCAGCAGTGAACGACAGGGTGACTATGGCTACACCTTC. This translates into CASSERQGDYGYTF.

V gene TRBV7-9 combines with J gene TRBJ2-1, with 9 bases fitting TRBD2. CDR1 SEHNR and CDR2 FQNEAQ come from the germline V gene (reference sequence). This CDR3 region has 16 residues. V shed 4 bases and J 2 bases; nucleotides not matched to a gene: 6. In DNA form, the CDR3 reads TGTGCCAGCAGCTCCGGACTAGCGTCAGCCTACAATGAGCAGTTCTTC. The encoded protein is CASSSGLASAYNEQFF. The variable domain in full, with the rest retrieved from reference TRBV7-9 and TRBJ2-1, is DTGVSQNPRHKITKRGQNVTFRCDPISEHNRLYWYRQTLGQGPEFLTYFQNEAQLEKSRLLSDRFSAERPKGSFSTLEIQRTEQGDSAMYLCASSSGLASAYNEQFFGPGTRLTVL.

The chain recombines TRBV7-2 with TRBJ2-1; 10 bases match TRBD1. J gave up 8 bases and V 5 bases, and 12 bases lay outside the gene matches. This CDR3 region has 16 residues. Germline values: CDR1 SGHTA, CDR2 FQGNSA. This chain's CDR3 is CASSPLPGQGSDEQFF. The CDR3 region has the DNA TGTGCCAGCAGCCCTCTCCCGGGACAGGGGTCCGATGAGCAGTTCTTC.

This sequence joins TRBV30 and TRBJ1-3; D is unclear. Germline CDR1 and CDR2: GTSNPN and SVGIG (reference sequence). Trimming cost V 0 bases and J 7 bases, with 4 bases left between them. The CDR3 spans 11 residues. The CDR3 sequence is CAWSVRNTIYF. In DNA, the CDR3 is TGTGCCTGGAGTGTACGGAACACCATATATTTT.

The chain carries TRBV6-1 and TRBJ2-1; 9 nucleotides match TRBD2. Germline V lookup: CDR1 MNHNS, CDR2 SASEGT. Trimming cost V 2 bases and J 2 bases; bases outside gene matches: 7. The CDR3 totals 17 residues. CDR3 residues: CASSESAAGGPYNEQFF. CDR3 in DNA: TGTGCCAGCAGTGAAAGTGCCGCGGGAGGGCCCTACAATGAGCAGTTCTTC.

This chain uses TRBV5-6 with TRBJ2-3; D may be TRBD2 (6 bases). The length of the CDR3 is 16 residues. The V and J ends lost 3 bases and 0 bases respectively, with 14 bases between them. The germline gives CDR1 SGHDT, CDR2 YYEEEE. Here the CDR3 reads CASSSRPGLSTDTQYF. The DNA for the CDR3 is TGTGCCAGCAGCTCTAGGCCGGGACTCAGCACAGATACGCAGTATTTT.

This chain links TRBV7-9 with TRBJ2-5; TRBD1 might be the D (5 bases). Trimming took off 4 bases at V and 0 bases at J, with 12 bases between the two ends. The CDR3 totals 15 residues. CDR1 and CDR2 (germline): SEHNR, FQNEAQ (reference sequence). CDR3 residues: CASSSRAYNQETQYF. The CDR3 DNA reads as TGTGCCAGCAGCTCCAGGGCGTACAACCAAGAGACCCAGTACTTC. Full variable domain (missing parts from reference TRBV7-9 and TRBJ2-5): DTGVSQNPRHKITKRGQNVTFRCDPISEHNRLYWYRQTLGQGPEFLTYFQNEAQLEKSRLLSDRFSAERPKGSFSTLEIQRTEQGDSAMYLCASSSRAYNQETQYFGPGTRLLVL.

V and J are TRBV19 and TRBJ1-1; 7 nucleotides match TRBD1. The J segment lost 0 bases and the V segment lost 9 bases, leaving 7 bases of the junction unmatched. CDR3 size: 14 residues. Germline values: CDR1 LNHDA, CDR2 SQIVND (reference sequence). The CDR3 sequence is CASRRGEVNTEAFF. Here the CDR3 DNA reads TGTGCCAGCCGCAGGGGGGAAGTGAACACTGAAGCTTTCTTT. The entire variable domain, with the rest obtained from reference TRBV19 and TRBJ1-1, is as follows: DGGITQSPKYLFRKEGQNVTLSCEQNLNHDAMYWYRQDPGQGLRLIYYSQIVNDFQKGDIAEGYSVSREKKESFPLTVTSAQKNPTAFYLCASRRGEVNTEAFFGQGTRLTVV.

The chain couples TRBV6-6 to TRBJ2-3; tentative D call: TRBD2 (5 bases). Trimming cost V 1 base and J 2 bases, with 10 bases left between them. The length of the CDR3 is 15 residues. The germline V gene has CDR1 MNHNY and CDR2 SVGAGI (reference sequence). In DNA form, the CDR3 reads TGTGCCAGCAGTTACTTAGGACTCAACACAGATACGCAGTATTTT. As protein: CASSYLGLNTDTQYF.

This chain joins TRBV21-1 and TRBJ2-1; the D call TRBD2 from the table was never checked on the DNA. TRBV21-1 is designated a pseudogene. The CDR3 runs to 14 residues. The CDR3 spells CASSKVPSRNEQFF. The CDR3 region has the DNA TGTGCCAGCAGCAAAGTACCTAGTAGGAATGAGCAGTTCTTC.

The gene calls are TRBV19 and TRBJ2-7; no definite D call. CDR1 is LNHDA and CDR2 is SQIVND in the germline V gene (reference sequence). This CDR3 contains 13 residues. Trimming took 5 bases from V and 3 from J, leaving 11 bases between them. The CDR3, as DNA: TGTGCCAGTAGTCGGCGGCATCTCTACGAGCAGTACTTC. This codes for CASSRRHLYEQYF.